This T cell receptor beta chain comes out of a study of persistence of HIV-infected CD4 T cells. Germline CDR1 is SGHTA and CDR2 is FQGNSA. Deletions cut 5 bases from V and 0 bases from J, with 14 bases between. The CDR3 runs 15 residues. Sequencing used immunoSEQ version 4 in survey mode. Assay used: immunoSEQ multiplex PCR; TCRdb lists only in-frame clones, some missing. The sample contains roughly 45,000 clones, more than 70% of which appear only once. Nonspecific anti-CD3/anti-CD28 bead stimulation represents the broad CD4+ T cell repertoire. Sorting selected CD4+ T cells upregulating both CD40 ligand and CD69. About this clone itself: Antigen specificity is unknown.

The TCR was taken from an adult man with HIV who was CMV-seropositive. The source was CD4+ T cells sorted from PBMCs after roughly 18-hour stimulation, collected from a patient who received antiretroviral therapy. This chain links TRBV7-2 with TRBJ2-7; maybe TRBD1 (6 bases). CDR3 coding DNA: TGTGCCAGCAGCCCTCGACAGGACCCCTCCTACGAGCAGTACTTC. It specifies CASSPRQDPSYEQYF. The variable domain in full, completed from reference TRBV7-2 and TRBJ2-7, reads GAGVSQSPSNKVTEKGKDVELRCDPISGHTALYWYRQSLGQGLEFLIYFQGNSAPDKSGLPSDRFSAERTGGSVSTLTIQRTQQEDSAVYLCASSPRQDPSYEQYFGPGTRLTVT.